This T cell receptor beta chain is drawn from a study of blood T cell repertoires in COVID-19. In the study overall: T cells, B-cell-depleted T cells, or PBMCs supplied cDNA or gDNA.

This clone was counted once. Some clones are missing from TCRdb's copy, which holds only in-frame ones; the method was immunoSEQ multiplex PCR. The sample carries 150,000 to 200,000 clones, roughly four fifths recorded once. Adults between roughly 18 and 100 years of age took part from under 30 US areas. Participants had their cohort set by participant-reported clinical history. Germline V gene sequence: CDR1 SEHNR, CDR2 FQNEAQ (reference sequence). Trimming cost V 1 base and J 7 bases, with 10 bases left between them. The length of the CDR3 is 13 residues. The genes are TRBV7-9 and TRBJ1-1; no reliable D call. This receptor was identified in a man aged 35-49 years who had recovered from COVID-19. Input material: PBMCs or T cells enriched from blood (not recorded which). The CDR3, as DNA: TGTGCCAGCAGCTTAGGTACAACCCTTGAAGCTTTCTTT. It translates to CASSLGTTLEAFF.